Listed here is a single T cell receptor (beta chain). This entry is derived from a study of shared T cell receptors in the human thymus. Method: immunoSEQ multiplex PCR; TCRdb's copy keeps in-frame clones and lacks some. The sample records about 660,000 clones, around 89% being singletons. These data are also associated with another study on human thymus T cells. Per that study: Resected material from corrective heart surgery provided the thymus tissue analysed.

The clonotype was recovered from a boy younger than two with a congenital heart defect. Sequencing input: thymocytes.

In nucleotides, the CDR3 is TGTGCCAGCAGTCCCCCGGGACAGGGTTTTGAAAAACTGTTTTTT. It yields the protein CASSPPGQGFEKLFF. The chain joins TRBV27 to TRBJ1-4, with 9 positions matching TRBD1. The germline V gene encodes CDR1 MNHEY and CDR2 SMNVEV (reference sequence). V dropped 5 bases and J dropped 7; count of bases not matched to a gene: 8. The CDR3 is 15 residues long.